This TCR beta chain was recovered during a study of cytomegalovirus exposure and HLA in healthy donors. This CDR3 has 14 residues. V gave up 5 bases and J gave up 9 bases; unmatched junction bases: 9. Germline assignment: CDR1 SEHNR and CDR2 FQNEAQ (reference sequence). Whole-study findings and limits: According to an earlier analysis, most TCR beta V segments yielded productive rearrangements about 87% or about 30% of the time. Accurate prediction of HLA-A and HLA-B alleles (for most subjects) was reportedly achieved from TCR beta sequences. Being indistinguishable, some V segments were excluded, TRBV6-2 and TRBV6-3 among them.

With respect to this clone: Its antigen is still unknown.

The PCR was carried out with 60 Vbeta primers and 13 Jbeta primers. Methods used by the authors: A later analysis tallied 65 million to 85 million unique TCR beta chains, about 11 million of them shared. The protocol was immunoSEQ multiplex PCR, while the TCRdb copy is restricted to in-frame clones and leaves out a portion. V and J calls and clone size are copied from that table; D and trimming were computed from the DNA. The sample yields approximately 200,000 clones, almost 85% seen once. The clonotype was recovered from a woman aged 50 to 60 in good health and CMV-seronegative. The chain combines TRBV7-9 with TRBJ2-5; 10 bases line up with TRBD2. The sequencing sample was made of PBMCs. This CDR3 reads CASSPLAGPGAQYF. CDR3 DNA sequence: TGTGCCAGCAGCCCACTAGCGGGGCCCGGGGCCCAGTACTTC. Full variable domain (outside the CDR3, taken from reference TRBV7-9 and TRBJ2-5): DTGVSQNPRHKITKRGQNVTFRCDPISEHNRLYWYRQTLGQGPEFLTYFQNEAQLEKSRLLSDRFSAERPKGSFSTLEIQRTEQGDSAMYLCASSPLAGPGAQYFGPGTRLLVL.